The present TCR beta chain was sequenced within a study of TIL therapy for anti-PD-1-resistant metastatic lung cancer. On the study more broadly: Tumors carried a median approximately 1.6 non-synonymous mutations per megabase.

Sequencing used immunoSEQ v3. Profiled with immunoSEQ multiplex PCR; TCRdb holds only in-frame clones, not every one. The sample lists more than 45,000 clones, over 75% occurring once. Time point given: pre-treatment sample, taken before nivolumab and TIL therapy. The V gene end was trimmed by 0 bases and the J gene end by 3 bases; junction bases not matched to a gene: 10. Germline loops: CDR1 SGHRS, CDR2 YFSETQ. CDR3 size: 18 residues. The sequencing used blood, collected at baseline. This sequence joins TRBV5-1 and TRBJ2-7; 12 nucleotides match TRBD2. The receptor was isolated from a person between 30 and 80 years old with non-small cell lung cancer. Here the CDR3 DNA reads TGCGCCAGCAGCTTGGGGTCACCTAGCGGGGGGGAACTCTACGAGCAGTACTTC. Protein sequence: CASSLGSPSGGELYEQYF.